These 3 T cell receptor beta chains originate from one sample sequenced in a study of blood T cells in healthy people across ages. It was with a sample-barcoded 5' primer and a J-beta primer mix that a second PCR of roughly 7 to 12 cycles was run. TCRdb reprocessed the 5' RACE reads via MiXCR and lists one record per CDR3 protein. The sample carries hundreds of thousands of distinct CDR3 sequences, about half recorded once. Sequenced sample: blood. Receptor source: a man of 80 years or more in good health.

J is TRBJ2-2 and V is TRBV7-2; D is undetermined. The length of the CDR3 is 16 residues. V gave up 0 bases and J gave up 0 bases, with 8 bases separating them. From germline, CDR1 is SGHTA and CDR2 FQGNSA. This CDR3 reads CASSLAYGSNTGELFF. The CDR3 DNA sequence: TGTGCCAGCAGCTTAGCGTACGGGTCGAACACCGGGGAGCTGTTTTTT.

The V gene is TRBV7-9, the J gene TRBJ2-5; 7 nucleotides match TRBD2. The ends lost 5 bases at V and 4 bases at J; junction bases unmatched: 10. Germline loops: CDR1 SEHNR, CDR2 FQNEAQ (reference sequence). The CDR3 is made up of 15 amino acids. The DNA for the CDR3 is TGTGCCAGCAGCCTCCGGCGGGAGAAGGGAGAGACCCAGTACTTC. Amino acids: CASSLRREKGETQYF. Variable domain in full (rest from reference TRBV7-9 and TRBJ2-5): DTGVSQNPRHKITKRGQNVTFRCDPISEHNRLYWYRQTLGQGPEFLTYFQNEAQLEKSRLLSDRFSAERPKGSFSTLEIQRTEQGDSAMYLCASSLRREKGETQYFGPGTRLLVL.

The CDR3 loop reads CASSLERRPPLEQYF. Here the CDR3 DNA reads TGCGCCAGCAGCTTGGAACGGAGACCGCCCCTCGAGCAGTACTTC. The chain has TRBV5-1 and TRBJ2-7; D is uncertain. The germline V gene has CDR1 SGHRS and CDR2 YFSETQ. CDR3 length equals 15 residues. V lost 0 bases and J lost 6, with 16 bases in between.